The 22 T cell receptor beta chains in this list originate from one sample, sequenced in a study of early T cells in non-severe SARS-CoV-2 infection. TCRdb ran MiXCR on the 5' RACE reads and lists one entry per CDR3 protein. Among 30,000 or so distinct CDR3 sequences, 5% to 6.5% were seen once, and the ten largest hold just under 4.5%. Sample: whole blood. Receptors originate from an adult who was a healthcare worker with PCR-confirmed SARS-CoV-2 infection or an uninfected control (not recorded which).

Judged by abundance, this clonotype is medium-sized (0.01 to 0.1%). The genes are TRBV6-5 and TRBJ2-3; TRBD2 aligns across 7 bases. The CDR3 totals 17 residues. Trimming removed 6 bases from V and 2 bases from J; junction bases left unmatched: 14. Germline CDR1 is MNHEY and CDR2 is SVGAGI. DNA for the CDR3: TGTGCCAGCAGGGTGACTCCGAGCGGGGAGGTCACAGATACGCAGTATTTT. Protein: CASRVTPSGEVTDTQYF.

This rearrangement joins TRBV12-2 to TRBJ2-7; the table calls TRBD2, which could not be checked here. TRBV12-2 is noted as a pseudogene. The CDR3 has 18 amino acids. The CDR3 region has the DNA TGTGCAAGTCGTCGCTCCCCCGGACTAGCGGGAAGGACCTACGAGCAGTACTTC. As protein: CASRRSPGLAGRTYEQYF.

This rearrangement joins TRBV20-1 to TRBJ2-7, with TRBD2 matching over 7 bases. Germline V gene sequence: CDR1 DFQATT, CDR2 SNEGSKA (reference sequence). J lost 1 base, V lost 5 bases, and 5 bases had no gene match. The CDR3 has 13 residues. The CDR3 DNA is TGCAGTGCTCCGACTAGCACTTCCTACGAGCAGTACTTC. Encoded protein: CSAPTSTSYEQYF.

Many counts were recorded for this clonotype. The rearrangement uses TRBV28 and TRBJ2-7, with a possible D match to TRBD1 (5 bases). Trimming pared 11 bases from V and 6 bases from J, leaving 20 bases between. Germline values: CDR1 MDHEN, CDR2 SYDVKM. This CDR3 has 13 amino acids. CDR3 DNA: TGTGCCGTCCTGCCCACAGGTGAACCCGAGCAGTACTTC. Translation gives CAVLPTGEPEQYF.

This clonotype was picked up many times. The CDR3 here is CSAYRTSGRRDTQYF. The CDR3 coding sequence is TGCAGTGCTTATAGGACTAGCGGGAGGAGAGATACGCAGTATTTT. The chain is built from TRBV20-1 and TRBJ2-3; 14 bases map to TRBD2. The CDR3 has 15 residues. From germline, CDR1 is DFQATT and CDR2 SNEGSKA (reference sequence). After removal of 5 bases from V and 5 bases from J, the junction contained 6 bases not matched to a gene.

This clonotype appeared many times. The chain uses TRBV15 and TRBJ1-1; possible D gene TRBD1, 6 bases. The CDR3 covers 19 residues. The V end was cut by 3 bases, the J end by 0 bases, with 23 bases between. Germline CDR1 LNHNV, CDR2 YYDKDF (reference sequence). CDR3 sequence reads: CATSRDLTGRGRVNTEAFF. The CDR3 DNA follows: TGTGCCACCAGCAGGGACCTCACAGGGCGCGGGAGAGTGAACACTGAAGCTTTCTTT.

This clonotype was counted many times. V gene TRBV7-2 combines with J gene TRBJ2-2, with 13 bases fitting TRBD2. The CDR3 consists of 16 residues. The germline V gene has CDR1 SGHTA and CDR2 FQGNSA. With V trimmed by 5 bases and J by 7 bases, 7 bases remained unmatched. The CDR3 nucleotides are TGTGCCAGCAGCCCAGGACTAGCGGGAGCGGGCGGGGAGCTGTTTTTT. Translated: CASSPGLAGAGGELFF.

This clonotype was detected ten times or more. The gene calls are TRBV19 and TRBJ2-1; TRBD2 agrees at 7 bases. The V and J ends lost 3 bases and 11 bases, in that order; junction bases with no gene match: 4. Germline V CDR1 and CDR2: LNHDA, SQIVND (reference sequence). This CDR3 contains 12 residues. CDR3 coding DNA: TGTGCCAGTAGTATGGGCGGGAGCCAGCAGTTCTTC. Amino acid sequence: CASSMGGSQQFF.

In its sample, this clonotype was seen a few times. This sequence joins TRBV4-1 and TRBJ2-7; 8 bases are shared with TRBD2. Trimming at V came to 2 bases and at J to 3 bases, leaving 6 bases not matched to a gene. Germline V lookup: CDR1 MGHRA, CDR2 YSYEKL. The CDR3 totals 15 residues. CDR3 sequence: CASSQRTSGDYEQYF. CDR3 in DNA: TGCGCCAGCAGCCAACGTACTAGCGGAGACTACGAGCAGTACTTC.

This clonotype was detected many times. V is TRBV6-6 and J is TRBJ2-7, with 14 bases fitting TRBD2. Trimming removed 8 bases from V and 2 bases from J; junction bases left unmatched: 8. CDR1 is MNHNY, CDR2 SVGAGI, per germline (reference sequence). The CDR3 runs to 16 residues. This chain's CDR3 is CASLGTSGRATYEQYF. CDR3 in DNA: TGTGCCAGCCTCGGGACTAGCGGGAGAGCGACCTACGAGCAGTACTTC.

This clonotype was detected ten times or more. The rearrangement uses TRBV29-1 and TRBJ2-5; 10 bases match TRBD1. Germline V gene lookup returns CDR1 SQVTM and CDR2 ANQGSEA. The V gene end was trimmed by 8 bases and the J gene end by 5 bases; junction bases not matched to a gene: 11. The CDR3 sequence is 14 residues long. The CDR3 DNA reads as TGCAGCTCTTTTAGGGGGACAGGGGAGGAGACCCAGTACTTC. It specifies CSSFRGTGEETQYF. The full variable domain, completed using reference TRBV29-1 and TRBJ2-5, is SAVISQKPSRDICQRGTSLTIQCQVDSQVTMMFWYRQQPGQSLTLIATANQGSEATYESGFVIDKFPISRPNLTFSTLTVSNMSPEDSSIYLCSSFRGTGEETQYFGPGTRLLVL.

This clonotype was detected ten times or more. The V gene is TRBV7-9, the J gene TRBJ2-1; unclear D gene. There are 12 residues in the CDR3. Germline V lookup: CDR1 SEHNR, CDR2 FQNEAQ (reference sequence). V was cut by 5 bases and J by 7 bases, with 9 bases left in between. The CDR3 DNA follows: TGTGCCAGCAGCCCCCTCTTGAATGAGCAGTTCTTC. Protein: CASSPLLNEQFF.

This clonotype was counted many times. The chain is built from TRBV19 and TRBJ2-2, with a tentative D call TRBD2 (6 bases). CDR1 LNHDA and CDR2 SQIVND come from the germline V gene (reference sequence). Trimming left V 9 bases short and J 7 bases short, with 12 bases between. CDR3 length: 12 residues. CDR3 loop: CASQEGRGELFF. The CDR3 bases are TGTGCCAGCCAGGAGGGCCGCGGGGAGCTGTTTTTT.

This clonotype was counted many times. V usage is TRBV12-3 or TRBV12-4 and J usage is TRBJ1-2; no reliable D call. V was pared by 2 bases and J by 8 bases, with 15 bases between. The CDR3 consists of 14 residues. The CDR3 DNA follows: TGTGCCAGCAGTTTATCGGCAGGTAGTAAAGGCTACACCTTC. As protein: CASSLSAGSKGYTF.

The table lists this clonotype with many counts. This chain connects TRBV6-5 to TRBJ1-1, with D possibly being TRBD1 (6 bases). CDR1 is MNHEY and CDR2 is SVGAGI in the germline V gene. CDR3 length: 17 amino acids. The ends were cut back, 0 bases at V and 5 bases at J, with 19 bases in the middle. CDR3 protein: CASSYSAGIQGRTEAFF. The CDR3 DNA is TGTGCCAGCAGTTACTCAGCGGGTATTCAGGGGCGAACTGAAGCTTTCTTT.

This clonotype occurred many times. The rearrangement uses TRBV7-9 and TRBJ2-5, with D possibly matching TRBD1 (6 bases). The germline CDR1 and CDR2 sequences are SEHNR and FQNEAQ (reference sequence). The CDR3 loop spans 15 amino acids. V lost 5 bases and J 1 base, leaving 14 bases between the germline ends. The chain's CDR3 is CASSRLTGVQETQYF. The CDR3 nucleotides read TGTGCCAGCAGCCGATTGACAGGAGTCCAAGAGACCCAGTACTTC.

This clonotype was recorded many times. This chain connects TRBV3-1 to TRBJ1-4; 8 bases align to TRBD1. This CDR3 comprises 14 residues. With 6 bases clipped from V and 8 bases from J, the junction kept 8 bases outside the gene matches. In germline, CDR1 is LGHDT, CDR2 YNNKEL (reference sequence). The CDR3 bases are TGTGCCAGCAGTGGACAGGGTCGTTTCGAAAAACTGTTTTTT. Protein product: CASSGQGRFEKLFF. Drawing the rest from reference TRBV3-1 and TRBJ1-4, the complete variable domain is DTAVSQTPKYLVTQMGNDKSIKCEQNLGHDTMYWYKQDSKKFLKIMFSYNNKELIINETVPNRFSPKSPDKAHLNLHINSLELGDSAVYFCASSGQGRFEKLFFGSGTQLSVL.

This clonotype appeared a few times. The chain carries TRBV7-6 and TRBJ2-5, with D perhaps TRBD1 (5 bases). This CDR3 contains 15 residues. Trimming cost V 5 bases and J 2 bases, with 15 bases left between them. CDR1 and CDR2 (germline): SGHVS, FNYEAQ. CDR3 residues: CASSLGGHLQETQYF. The CDR3 bases are TGTGCCAGCAGCCTAGGTGGACACCTACAAGAGACCCAGTACTTC.

This clonotype was found a few times. The genes are TRBV24-1 and TRBJ2-6; D may be TRBD2 (6 bases). The CDR3 runs 17 residues. Germline loops: CDR1 KGHDR, CDR2 SFDVKD. Trimming removed 5 bases from V and 0 bases from J, with 13 bases in between. The CDR3 spells CATSGGTFSSGANVLTF. Written as DNA, the CDR3 is TGTGCCACCAGTGGCGGGACCTTTAGCTCTGGGGCCAACGTCCTGACTTTC.

There are many counts of this clonotype. V and J are TRBV20-1 and TRBJ2-3; a possible D gene is TRBD1 (6 bases). Germline CDR1 is DFQATT and CDR2 is SNEGSKA (reference sequence). The CDR3 spans 14 residues. V lost 5 bases, J lost 4 bases, and 16 bases lay in between. The CDR3 spells CSASQGSGADTQYF. The DNA for the CDR3 is TGCAGTGCTTCTCAGGGGAGCGGAGCAGATACGCAGTATTTT.

In this sample, this clonotype turned up many times. V and J are TRBV29-1 and TRBJ1-4, with D uncertain. Germline values: CDR1 SQVTM, CDR2 ANQGSEA. Trimming removed 7 bases at V and 2 bases at J, with 5 bases between. The CDR3 extends over 11 amino acids. CDR3 nucleotide sequence: TGCAGCGGGGAGACTAATGAAAAACTGTTTTTT. Encoded protein: CSGETNEKLFF.

This clonotype was found many times. This chain uses TRBV6-5 with TRBJ1-5; 7 bases are a match to TRBD1. The CDR3 extends over 12 amino acids. Unmatched junction bases numbered 0, after V lost 5 bases and J lost 5 bases. Germline V gene data show CDR1 as MNHEY and CDR2 as SVGAGI. CDR3 sequence: CASSQGDQPQHF. Written as DNA, the CDR3 is TGTGCCAGCAGTCAGGGGGATCAGCCCCAGCATTTT.